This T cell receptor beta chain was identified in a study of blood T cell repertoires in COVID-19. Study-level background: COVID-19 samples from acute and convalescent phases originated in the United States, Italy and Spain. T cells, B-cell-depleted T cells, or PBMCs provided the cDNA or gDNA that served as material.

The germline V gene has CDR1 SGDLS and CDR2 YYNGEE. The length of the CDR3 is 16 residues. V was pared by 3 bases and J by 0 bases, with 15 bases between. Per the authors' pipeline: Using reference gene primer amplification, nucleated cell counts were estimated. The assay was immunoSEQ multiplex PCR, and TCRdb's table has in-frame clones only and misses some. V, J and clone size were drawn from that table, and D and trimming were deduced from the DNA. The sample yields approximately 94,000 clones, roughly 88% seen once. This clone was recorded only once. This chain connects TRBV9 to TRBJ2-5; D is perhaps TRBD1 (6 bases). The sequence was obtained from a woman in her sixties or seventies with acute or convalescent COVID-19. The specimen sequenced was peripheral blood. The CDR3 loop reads CASSANSDSHQETQYF. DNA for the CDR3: TGTGCCAGCAGCGCCAACTCGGACAGCCACCAAGAGACCCAGTACTTC.